These 17 T cell receptor beta chains originate from one sample sequenced in a study of blood T cell repertoires in COVID-19. Sequenced by immunoSEQ multiplex PCR; TCRdb stores in-frame clones only, minus some. The table includes 150,000 to 200,000 clones, 85% to 95% detected once. The source material was peripheral blood. Every receptor here comes from a woman between 55 and 75 years old with COVID-19, enrolled during active disease.

DNA of the CDR3: TGTGCCAGCAGCTTGGTTTACAGGGGCTGGGATAGCAATCAGCCCCAGCATTTT. Translated: CASSLVYRGWDSNQPQHF. The V and J genes are TRBV5-5 and TRBJ1-5; 7 bases line up with TRBD1. The CDR3 covers 18 residues. V trimming: 0 bases; J trimming: 0 bases; junction bases outside the gene matches: 9. Germline CDR1 SGHKS, CDR2 YYEKEE (reference sequence).

V usage is TRBV5-1 and J usage is TRBJ2-5, with D possibly TRBD1 on 6 matching bases. The CDR3 length is 15 residues. The V gene lost 0 bases and the J gene lost 5 bases, with 14 bases spanning the gap. Germline V gene data show CDR1 as SGHRS and CDR2 as YFSETQ. The chain's CDR3 is CASSLAQGRSETQYF. CDR3 in DNA: TGCGCCAGCAGCTTGGCACAGGGTCGTAGTGAGACCCAGTACTTC. Complete variable domain (other parts from reference TRBV5-1 and TRBJ2-5): KAGVTQTPRYLIKTRGQQVTLSCSPISGHRSVSWYQQTPGQGLQFLFEYFSETQRNKGNFPGRFSGRQFSNSRSEMNVSTLELGDSALYLCASSLAQGRSETQYFGPGTRLLVL.

This chain uses TRBV7-2 with TRBJ1-5; TRBD1 aligns across 7 bases. From germline, CDR1 is SGHTA and CDR2 FQGNSA. The CDR3 is 16 residues long. V was clipped by 1 base and J by 2 bases; unmatched bases: 5. CDR3 sequence reads: CASSLVFQGGNQPQHF. CDR3 coding DNA: TGTGCCAGCAGCTTAGTGTTCCAGGGGGGCAATCAGCCCCAGCATTTT.

This sequence joins TRBV12-5 and TRBJ1-2; 7 bases match TRBD1. Germline V gene sequence: CDR1 LGHNT, CDR2 FRNRAP. This CDR3 comprises 14 residues. V lost 2 bases and J lost 5; bases outside the gene matches: 5. The CDR3 reads CASGLYSRGYGYTF. CDR3 bases: TGTGCTAGTGGTTTGTATTCCAGGGGGTATGGCTACACCTTC.

The chain has TRBV3-1 (or the pseudogene TRBV3-2) and TRBJ2-5; D gene ambiguous. CDR3 length: 16 amino acids. The germline V and J ends were trimmed by 0 bases and 4 bases, with 15 bases remaining between them. Germline lookup yields CDR1 LGHDT and CDR2 YNNKEL (reference sequence). The chain's CDR3 is CASSQDIELYRETQYF. In nucleotides, the CDR3 is TGTGCCAGCAGCCAAGATATAGAGCTCTACCGAGAGACCCAGTACTTC.

The chain recombines TRBV19 with TRBJ1-4; TRBD1 agrees at 8 bases. There are 16 residues in the CDR3. Germline V lookup: CDR1 LNHDA, CDR2 SQIVND (reference sequence). V trimming: 5 bases; J trimming: 5 bases; junction bases outside the gene matches: 10. The CDR3 loop is CASSSHRTGKNEKLFF. As DNA, the CDR3 is TGTGCCAGTAGTTCCCATCGGACAGGGAAAAATGAAAAACTGTTTTTT. Full variable domain (outside the CDR3, taken from reference TRBV19 and TRBJ1-4): DGGITQSPKYLFRKEGQNVTLSCEQNLNHDAMYWYRQDPGQGLRLIYYSQIVNDFQKGDIAEGYSVSREKKESFPLTVTSAQKNPTAFYLCASSSHRTGKNEKLFFGSGTQLSVL.

This rearrangement joins TRBV24-1 to TRBJ2-2, with D perhaps matching TRBD2 (6 bases). V lost 5 bases to trimming and J lost 7 bases, with 13 bases between them. Germline-derived CDR1 and CDR2 are KGHDR and SFDVKD. This CDR3 comprises 14 residues. The CDR3 loop is CATSGTGVGGELFF. The CDR3, as DNA: TGTGCCACCAGTGGAACGGGGGTTGGCGGGGAGCTGTTTTTT.

The V and J genes are TRBV7-9 and TRBJ1-4, with D tentatively TRBD1 (5 bases). CDR1 and CDR2 from the germline V gene are SEHNR and FQNEAQ (reference sequence). The V end lost 5 bases, the J end lost 0 bases, and 16 bases lay between the germline ends. CDR3 size: 17 residues. The CDR3 is CASSTRQGGTTNEKLFF. CDR3 in DNA: TGTGCCAGCAGCACCCGGCAGGGAGGGACAACTAATGAAAAACTGTTTTTT.

V and J are TRBV4-3 and TRBJ2-1; 10 nucleotides match TRBD2. With V trimmed by 0 bases and J by 8 bases, 7 bases remained unmatched. Germline CDR1 is LGHNA and CDR2 is YSLEER. CDR3 size: 16 residues. The CDR3 reads CASSQDWLAGDDEQFF. CDR3 DNA sequence: TGCGCCAGCAGCCAAGATTGGCTAGCGGGGGACGATGAGCAGTTCTTC.

In this sample, this clone turned up many times. This chain links TRBV27 with TRBJ2-7; 9 nucleotides line up with TRBD2. Germline CDR1 MNHEY, CDR2 SMNVEV (reference sequence). The length of the CDR3 is 19 residues. V lost 6 bases, J lost 0 bases, and 18 bases stayed unmatched. This chain's CDR3 is CASSPSGTQGLAISYEQYF. Here the CDR3 DNA reads TGTGCCAGCAGCCCCTCCGGGACACAAGGACTAGCGATCTCCTACGAGCAGTACTTC.

The V gene is TRBV7-9, the J gene TRBJ1-4, with TRBD1 as a possible D gene (5 bases). With 1 base removed from V and 13 bases from J, the gap between germline ends came to 16 bases. Germline assignment: CDR1 SEHNR and CDR2 FQNEAQ (reference sequence). This CDR3 contains 14 residues. The CDR3 DNA is TGTGCCAGCAGCTTAGGGCCCCCAGGGAATCGACTGTTTTTT. Protein product: CASSLGPPGNRLFF.

The chain links TRBV7-2 to TRBJ2-7; no clear D gene. The V gene lost 2 bases and the J gene lost 3 bases, with 11 bases spanning the gap. CDR1 and CDR2 from the germline V gene are SGHTA and FQGNSA. This CDR3 spans 14 amino acids. This CDR3 reads CASSLTAGLYEQYF. The CDR3 DNA is TGTGCCAGCAGCTTAACAGCAGGTCTCTACGAGCAGTACTTC.

This sequence joins TRBV11-2 and TRBJ2-5, with 9 nucleotides matching TRBD1. CDR3 length: 17 residues. Germline CDR1 SGHAT, CDR2 FQNNGV. The V segment lost 4 bases and the J segment 11 bases; nucleotides outside the gene matches: 20. CDR3 in DNA: TGTGCCAGCAGCTCCGGCCCCCGGACAGGGGATAAGTTTATTCAGTACTTC. Translation gives CASSSGPRTGDKFIQYF.

The genes are TRBV5-1 and TRBJ2-2, with D perhaps matching TRBD1 (7 bases). The germline gives CDR1 SGHRS, CDR2 YFSETQ. The CDR3 has 15 residues. V was trimmed by 3 bases and J by 1 base, leaving 10 bases between them. CDR3 DNA sequence: TGCGCCAGCAGCTGGGGGGACAGGAACACCGGGGAGCTGTTTTTT. This codes for CASSWGDRNTGELFF.

This sequence joins TRBV3-1 (or the pseudogene TRBV3-2) and TRBJ1-3; possibly TRBD1 for D (6 bases). V gave up 4 bases and J gave up 0 bases, with 13 bases separating them. The CDR3 is 16 amino acids. CDR1 is LGHDT, CDR2 YNNKEL, per germline (reference sequence). As DNA, the CDR3 is TGTGCCAGCAGCCGCACAACAGGGCCCTCTGGAAACACCATATATTTT. Protein: CASSRTTGPSGNTIYF.

The chain carries TRBV7-3 and TRBJ2-3; 10 nucleotides match TRBD2. Germline-derived CDR1 and CDR2 are SGHTA and FQGTGA. With V trimmed by 4 bases and J by 5 bases, 6 bases remained unmatched. The CDR3 runs 15 residues. The DNA of the CDR3 is TGTGCCAGCAGCTCTCAAGCGGGGGGGATAGATACGCAGTATTTT. It encodes CASSSQAGGIDTQYF.

DNA for the CDR3: TGTGCCAGCAGCCAGGAGAGAGCCAAAAACATTCAGTACTTC. Translated: CASSQERAKNIQYF. The chain couples TRBV16 to TRBJ2-4; D gene uncertain. The germline gives CDR1 KGHSY, CDR2 FQNENV. The CDR3 runs 14 residues. Deletions cut 3 bases from V and 0 bases from J, with 6 bases between.